The 8 T cell receptor beta chains listed next were all sequenced from one sample in a study of cytomegalovirus exposure and HLA in healthy donors. Both 60 Vbeta primers and 13 Jbeta primers went into the PCR. TCRdb's table, derived via immunoSEQ multiplex PCR, lists solely in-frame clones and lacks some. The data show around 60,000 clones, with around 75% seen just once and roughly half held by the top ten. What was sequenced was PBMCs. The origin of the receptors is a man aged 50 or older in good health and CMV-seropositive.

CDR3 loop: CASSLSSFWDRDTDTQYF. The CDR3, as DNA: TGTGCCAGCAGCTTGTCGTCGTTCTGGGACAGGGATACAGATACGCAGTATTTT. The rearrangement links TRBV5-8 to TRBJ2-3, with TRBD1 matching 9 bases. CDR1 and CDR2 from the germline V gene are SGHTS and YDEGEE. J was trimmed by 3 bases and V by 1 base; bases with no gene match: 12. The CDR3 length is 18 residues.

The sample holds a few counts of this clone. The gene calls are TRBV2 and TRBJ1-4; D remains ambiguous. Trimming took off 2 bases at V and 7 bases at J, with 8 bases between the two ends. The germline V gene has CDR1 SNHLY and CDR2 FYNNEI. The CDR3 length is 13 residues. In DNA, the CDR3 is TGTGCCAGCAGTGAACGATCGAGTGAAAAACTGTTTTTT. Residues: CASSERSSEKLFF.

The chain is built from TRBV19 and TRBJ1-3; the D gene is possibly TRBD1 (6 bases). Trimming pared 4 bases from V and 0 bases from J, leaving 13 bases between. The CDR3 runs to 16 residues. The germline CDR1 and CDR2 sequences are LNHDA and SQIVND (reference sequence). This chain's CDR3 is CASSTPGHRSGNTIYF. DNA for the CDR3: TGTGCCAGTAGTACACCGGGACACCGCTCTGGAAACACCATATATTTT.

The chain has TRBV9 and TRBJ1-1; a weak D match, TRBD1 (5 bases). The V end was cut by 3 bases, the J end by 3 bases, with 15 bases between. The germline V gene has CDR1 SGDLS and CDR2 YYNGEE. The CDR3 totals 15 residues. CDR3 nucleotide sequence: TGTGCCAGCAGCGAATTCCCAGGGATAGACACTGAAGCTTTCTTT. Translation: CASSEFPGIDTEAFF.

The chain has TRBV2 and TRBJ1-2; unclear D gene. V was cut by 0 bases and J by 2 bases, with 7 bases left in between. Germline V lookup: CDR1 SNHLY, CDR2 FYNNEI. The CDR3 consists of 14 residues. Here the CDR3 reads CASSEASGNYGYTF. CDR3 in DNA: TGTGCCAGCAGTGAAGCTTCGGGGAACTATGGCTACACCTTC.

The sample holds a few counts of this clone. The rearrangement joins TRBV27 to TRBJ2-1; D remains ambiguous. V was clipped by 0 bases and J by 10 bases, with 4 bases between them. The V gene's germline CDR1 is MNHEY and CDR2 SMNVEV (reference sequence). This CDR3 comprises 11 residues. In DNA, the CDR3 is TGTGCCAGCAGTTTATCGACAGAGCAGTTCTTC. It yields the protein CASSLSTEQFF.

V and J are TRBV30 and TRBJ2-2; TRBD1 aligns across 9 bases. Losses at the gene ends were 4 bases for V and 8 bases for J; bases not matched to a gene: 8. The CDR3 spans 14 residues. Germline V gene lookup returns CDR1 GTSNPN and CDR2 SVGIG (reference sequence). The CDR3 reads CAWNGTGLTGELFF. CDR3 nucleotide sequence: TGTGCCTGGAATGGGACAGGGTTGACAGGGGAGCTGTTTTTT.

The chain has TRBV6-5 and TRBJ2-5; 7 bases match TRBD1. The J call could be wrong; TRBJ2-7 is a better fit for the DNA end. Germline CDR1 reads MNHEY; CDR2 reads SVGAGI. The CDR3 is 14 residues long. CDR3 in amino acids: CASTPGDRVREQYF. For the CDR3, the DNA is TGTGCCAGCACCCCGGGTGACAGGGTACGCGAGCAGTACTTC.